The 22 T cell receptor beta chains reported below all come from one sample, sequenced in a study of T cells in women clearing cervical HPV infection. Profiling relied on immunoSEQ multiplex PCR, and the TCRdb table lists in-frame clones only, not all of them. Its table records around 39,000 clones. Input material: blood buffy coat. These receptors were collected from a woman aged 18-70 years with a cervical HPV16 infection that either progressed to CIN3+ or cleared (not recorded which).

The sequenced part of the CDR3 DNA is TGTGCCAGTAGTCCGGGCTGGGGTCTAGCGGGAAAAGAGACC. It translates to CASSPGWGLAGKET. Given in full, the CDR3 is CASSPGWGLAGKETQYF. This sequence joins TRBV19 and TRBJ2-5; 9 bases are a match to TRBD2. The read stops 3 residues short of the end of the CDR3; the missing end is completed from the germline J gene. Germline loops: CDR1 LNHDA, CDR2 SQIVND (reference sequence). The CDR3 contains 17 residues. J lost 3 bases, V lost 5 bases, and 13 bases had no gene match.

Notes on this clone: The read gets to within 3 residues of the CDR3 end, and the germline J gene fills in the rest. V usage is TRBV10-3 and J usage is TRBJ2-5, with 7 bases that match TRBD1. After removal of 5 bases from V and 4 bases from J, the junction contained 13 bases not matched to a gene. The CDR3 runs 16 residues. Germline V gives CDR1 ENHRY, CDR2 SYGVKD. The CDR3 is CAISTPDGRGLETQYF. CDR3 DNA (partial): TGTGCCATCAGTACACCCGATGGCAGGGGGTTAGAGACC.

Concerning this clone: The CDR3 goes on 3 residues after the read ends, and that part is filled in from the germline J gene. The chain uses TRBV12-3 or TRBV12-4 and TRBJ2-2; 9 bases fit TRBD2. The CDR3 consists of 17 residues. After removal of 3 bases from V and 0 bases from J, the junction contained 5 bases not matched to a gene. The CDR3 DNA, read in part, is TGTGCCAGCAGTTTCGGTAGCGGGAGCGCGAACACCGGGGAG. Amino acids: CASSFGSGSANTGE. The whole CDR3 reads CASSFGSGSANTGELFF.

About this clone itself: The read finishes 3 residues shy of the CDR3 end, and the germline J gene is used to complete it. The chain couples TRBV20-1 to TRBJ2-1, with a possible D match to TRBD1 (6 bases). The CDR3 totals 14 residues. The V gene's germline CDR1 is DFQATT and CDR2 SNEGSKA (reference sequence). V gave up 3 bases and J gave up 5 bases, with 14 bases separating them. The part of the CDR3 DNA that was read is TGCAGTGCTAGGCCCACGGACAGTAACAATGAG. It is translated as CSARPTDSNNE. The whole CDR3 is CSARPTDSNNEQFF.

As concerns this clone: The sequence runs out 3 residues before the end of the CDR3; the remainder is reconstructed from the germline J gene. The gene calls are TRBV7-8 and TRBJ2-1; 8 nucleotides align to TRBD2. Germline CDR1 and CDR2: SGHVS and FQNEAQ. The CDR3 is 14 amino acids. V trimming: 2 bases; J trimming: 9 bases; junction bases outside the gene matches: 6. CDR3 bases read: TGTGCCAGCAGCTTAAAAAGCGGGAGATTTGAG. It translates to CASSLKSGRFE. The full CDR3 sequence reads CASSLKSGRFEQFF.

Details on this clone: The read comes to an end 3 residues before the CDR3 does, leaving the germline J gene to fill in the end. This sequence joins TRBV6-1 and TRBJ2-3; tentative D call: TRBD2 (6 bases). There are 16 residues in the CDR3. The V gene's germline CDR1 is MNHNS and CDR2 SASEGT. Incomplete CDR3 DNA: TGTGCCAGCAGTGTTATCGCGGGGCAGGGCAATCAGCCG. Its protein product is CASSVIAGQGNQP. The complete CDR3 sequence is CASSVIAGQGNQPQYF.

In regard to this clone: The read halts 3 residues ahead of the CDR3 end, with the missing end drawn from the germline J gene. The chain employs TRBV20-1 and TRBJ2-2; 12 bases fit TRBD1. The CDR3 is 15 residues long. Germline CDR1 is DFQATT and CDR2 is SNEGSKA (reference sequence). Trimming cost V 3 bases and J 6 bases; bases outside gene matches: 5. CDR3 region: CSASTGTGGPGELFF. The sequenced CDR3 bases are TGCAGTGCTAGCACCGGGACAGGGGGCCCCGGGGAG.

Regarding this clone: The DNA ends 3 residues before the CDR3 does, and the rest of the CDR3 is filled in from the germline J gene. This sequence joins TRBV20-1 and TRBJ2-5; TRBD2 matches at 11 bases. Germline CDR1 DFQATT, CDR2 SNEGSKA (reference sequence). V shed 4 bases and J 0 bases; nucleotides not matched to a gene: 10. The CDR3 extends over 17 amino acids. CDR3 protein: CSATMATSGGYQETQYF. The CDR3 bases that were read are TGCAGTGCTACAATGGCTACTAGCGGGGGTTACCAAGAGACC.

On this clone: With the read ending 3 residues before the CDR3 end, the germline J gene is used to fill in that end. V usage is TRBV5-1 and J usage is TRBJ1-6; 8 positions agree with TRBD1. The CDR3 has 15 residues. V lost 0 bases and J lost 10; bases outside the gene matches: 6. CDR1 and CDR2 from the germline V gene are SGHRS and YFSETQ. Incomplete CDR3 DNA: TGCGCCAGCAGCTTGGCGCCAGGGGGCGGCTCACCC. This codes for CASSLAPGGGSP. The CDR3 in full is CASSLAPGGGSPLHF.

A remark on this clone: The read comes to an end 3 residues before the CDR3 does, leaving the germline J gene to fill in the end. The gene calls are TRBV5-1 and TRBJ2-3, with 7 bases aligning to TRBD2. Germline lookup yields CDR1 SGHRS and CDR2 YFSETQ. This CDR3 is 16 amino acids long. Partial CDR3 DNA: TGCGCCAGCAGCCCGACCGGCGGGGGAAACCAAGAGACG. This encodes CASSPTGGGNQET. The whole CDR3 sequence reads CASSPTGGGNQETQYF. Supplemented by reference TRBV5-1 and TRBJ2-3, the full variable domain reads KAGVTQTPRYLIKTRGQQVTLSCSPISGHRSVSWYQQTPGQGLQFLFEYFSETQRNKGNFPGRFSGRQFSNSRSEMNVSTLELGDSALYLCASSPTGGGNQETQYFGPGTRLTVL.

In regard to this clone: The CDR3 end lies 3 residues beyond the end of the read and is filled in from the germline J gene. The chain employs TRBV19 and TRBJ2-3; 7 nucleotides line up with TRBD2. This CDR3 has 14 amino acids. V lost 7 bases to trimming and J lost 1 base; unmatched junction nucleotides: 5. Per the germline V gene, CDR1 is LNHDA and CDR2 is SQIVND (reference sequence). CDR3 protein: CASTAGWGTDTQYF. CDR3 DNA, as far as it was read: TGTGCCAGTACAGCGGGATGGGGCACAGATACG. Complete variable domain (other parts from reference TRBV19 and TRBJ2-3): DGGITQSPKYLFRKEGQNVTLSCEQNLNHDAMYWYRQDPGQGLRLIYYSQIVNDFQKGDIAEGYSVSREKKESFPLTVTSAQKNPTAFYLCASTAGWGTDTQYFGPGTRLTVL.

Concerning this clone itself: The observed sequence ends 3 residues before the CDR3 terminus, with the missing tail filled in from the germline J gene. The chain combines TRBV7-2 with TRBJ2-3; D is ambiguous. The germline V gene has CDR1 SGHTA and CDR2 FQGNSA. The V gene lost 4 bases and the J gene lost 5 bases, with 13 bases spanning the gap. CDR3 length: 14 residues. The CDR3 DNA, read in part, is TGTGCCAGCAGCTATTCGGTGACACAAGATACG. Encoded protein: CASSYSVTQDT. The full CDR3 is CASSYSVTQDTQYF.

A remark on this clone: The read ends 3 residues early relative to the CDR3; the germline J gene fills the gap. The chain employs TRBV7-9 and TRBJ2-2, with D possibly matching TRBD2 (6 bases). The CDR3 contains 13 residues. CDR1 and CDR2 (germline): SEHNR, FQNEAQ (reference sequence). CDR3 sequence: CASSRGLSEKLFF. The CDR3 bases that were read are TGTGCCAGCAGCCGGGGACTTAGCGAAAAG.

Concerning this clone: The CDR3 goes on 3 residues after the read ends, and that part is filled in from the germline J gene. V and J are TRBV6-2 or TRBV6-3 and TRBJ2-3, with D maybe TRBD1 (6 bases). Trimming removed 5 bases from V and 3 bases from J, with 12 bases in between. The CDR3 runs to 14 residues. In germline, CDR1 is MNHEY, CDR2 SVGEGT. The CDR3 protein is CASSGGHATDTQYF. The CDR3 DNA, read in part, is TGTGCCAGCAGTGGGGGACACGCGACAGATACG.

Comment on this clone: The CDR3 end falls 3 residues outside the read, so it is completed with the germline J gene. This chain links TRBV28 with TRBJ1-2; TRBD1 is a possible D gene (6 bases). The germline V and J ends were trimmed by 6 bases and 7 bases, with 15 bases remaining between them. CDR3 length equals 13 residues. Germline loops: CDR1 MDHEN, CDR2 SYDVKM. The CDR3 DNA, read in part, is TGTGCCAGCAGCGGACAGACTATCGCTGGC. As protein: CASSGQTIAG. The whole CDR3 sequence reads CASSGQTIAGYTF.

Notes on this clone: The read is 3 residues too short to cover the CDR3 end, so that end is filled in from the germline J gene. This chain connects TRBV7-6 to TRBJ2-5, with D perhaps matching TRBD1 (9 bases). V was clipped by 6 bases and J by 5 bases, with 19 bases between them. Germline-derived CDR1 and CDR2 are SGHVS and FNYEAQ. The CDR3 runs 15 residues. The CDR3 sequence is CASRDRGGGPETQYF. Partial CDR3 DNA: TGTGCCAGCAGGGACAGGGGCGGGGGGCCGGAGACC.

The CDR3 loop reads CASSLEVGAYEQYF. The sequenced CDR3 bases are TGCGCCAGCAGCTTGGAGGTAGGGGCCTACGAG. The V gene is TRBV5-1, the J gene TRBJ2-7, with a tentative D call TRBD1 (5 bases). Read data end 3 residues before the CDR3 end; the end is taken from the germline J gene. The CDR3 is 14 residues long. The V end lost 0 bases, the J end lost 2 bases, and 9 bases lay between the germline ends. Germline V gene data show CDR1 as SGHRS and CDR2 as YFSETQ.

In the case of this clone: Read data end 3 residues before the CDR3 end; the end is taken from the germline J gene. This chain joins TRBV19 and TRBJ2-2; possible D gene TRBD2, 7 bases. V was trimmed by 5 bases and J by 6 bases, leaving 31 bases between them. Germline V gene lookup returns CDR1 LNHDA and CDR2 SQIVND (reference sequence). The CDR3 loop spans 20 amino acids. The CDR3 region is CASSAARWLASGGPSGELFF. The CDR3 DNA, read in part, is TGTGCCAGTAGTGCGGCGCGATGGTTAGCGTCGGGGGGCCCCTCCGGGGAG.

About this clone: The missing CDR3 end, 3 residues past where the read stops, is filled in from the germline J gene. This chain links TRBV20-1 with TRBJ1-5; 7 nucleotides line up with TRBD1. The CDR3 spans 13 residues. Per germline, CDR1 DFQATT and CDR2 SNEGSKA (reference sequence). J lost 5 bases, V lost 6 bases, and 7 bases had no gene match. The CDR3 loop is CSAAQGIDQPQHF. The DNA read from the CDR3 is TGCAGTGCGGCACAGGGGATCGATCAGCCC.

Concerning this clone itself: The CDR3 goes on 3 residues after the read ends, and that part is filled in from the germline J gene. J is TRBJ2-3 and V is TRBV6-2 or TRBV6-3; TRBD2 matches 9 bases. Per the germline V gene, CDR1 is MNHEY and CDR2 is SVGEGT. This CDR3 has 14 residues. The part of the CDR3 DNA that was read is TGTGCCAGCAGGCCGACTAGCGGACGAGAGACG. Protein: CASRPTSGRET. In full, the CDR3 is CASRPTSGRETQYF.

Remarks on this clone: Sequencing ends 3 residues short of the CDR3 end; the germline J gene provides the rest. The V call is TRBV7-8, the J call TRBJ2-3; a weak D match, TRBD1 (6 bases). CDR3 length: 16 amino acids. Germline-derived CDR1 and CDR2 are SGHVS and FQNEAQ. The covered CDR3 bases are TGTGCCAGCAGCTTGACAGGTACCCCTCTAAATCAGCCG. This translates into CASSLTGTPLNQP. The whole CDR3 region reads CASSLTGTPLNQPQYF.

Comment on this clone: The read is 3 residues too short to cover the CDR3 end, so that end is filled in from the germline J gene. This chain links TRBV29-1 with TRBJ1-6; D call uncertain. Germline CDR1 reads SQVTM; CDR2 reads ANQGSEA. Trimming cost V 7 bases and J 12 bases, with 16 bases left between them. This CDR3 region has 12 residues. CDR3 bases read: TGCAGCGGGCGCACGGGGAGTGGACCC. It is translated as CSGRTGSGP. The whole CDR3 is CSGRTGSGPLHF.